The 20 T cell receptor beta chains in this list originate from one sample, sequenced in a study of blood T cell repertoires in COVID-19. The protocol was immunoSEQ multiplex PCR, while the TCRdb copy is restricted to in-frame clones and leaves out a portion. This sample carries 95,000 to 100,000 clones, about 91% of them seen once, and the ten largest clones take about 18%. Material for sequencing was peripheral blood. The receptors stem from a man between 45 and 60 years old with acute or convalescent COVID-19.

The DNA for the CDR3 is TGTGCCAGCAGCTTGTTGCGGGACAGGGGTCGTCAGCCCCAGCATTTT. Its translation: CASSLLRDRGRQPQHF. The genes are TRBV5-8 and TRBJ1-5; 10 positions agree with TRBD1. V was clipped by 1 base and J by 6 bases; unmatched bases: 7. The germline CDR1 and CDR2 sequences are SGHTS and YDEGEE. The CDR3 extends over 16 amino acids. Drawing the rest from reference TRBV5-8 and TRBJ1-5, the complete variable domain is EAGVTQSPTHLIKTRGQQATLRCSPISGHTSVYWYQQALGLGLQFLLWYDEGEERNRGNFPPRFSGRQFPNYSSELNVNALELEDSALYLCASSLLRDRGRQPQHFGDGTRLSIL.

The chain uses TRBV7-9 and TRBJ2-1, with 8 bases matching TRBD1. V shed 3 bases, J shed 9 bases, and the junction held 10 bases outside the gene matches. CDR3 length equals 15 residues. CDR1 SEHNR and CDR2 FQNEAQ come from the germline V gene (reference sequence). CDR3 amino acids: CASSFRDRIRFEQFF. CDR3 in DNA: TGTGCCAGCAGCTTCCGGGACAGGATCCGATTTGAGCAGTTCTTC.

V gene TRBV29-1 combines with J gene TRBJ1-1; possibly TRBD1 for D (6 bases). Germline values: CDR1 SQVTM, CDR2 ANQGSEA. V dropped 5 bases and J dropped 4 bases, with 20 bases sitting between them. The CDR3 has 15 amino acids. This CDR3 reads CSVSDRREGGTEAFF. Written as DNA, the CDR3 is TGCAGCGTTTCGGACCGCCGGGAAGGGGGCACTGAAGCTTTCTTT.

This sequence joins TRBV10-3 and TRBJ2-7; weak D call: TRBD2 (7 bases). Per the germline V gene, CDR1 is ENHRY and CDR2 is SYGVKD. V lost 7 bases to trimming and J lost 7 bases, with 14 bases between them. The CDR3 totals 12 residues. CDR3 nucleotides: TGTGCCATCAAAGGGGGGGCAAGTGAGCAGTACTTC. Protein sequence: CAIKGGASEQYF.

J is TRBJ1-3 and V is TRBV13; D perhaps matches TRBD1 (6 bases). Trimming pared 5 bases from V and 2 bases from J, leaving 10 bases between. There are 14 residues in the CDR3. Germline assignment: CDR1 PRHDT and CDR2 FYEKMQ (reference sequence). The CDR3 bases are TGTGCCAGCAGCCAAACAGGGACTGGAAACACCATATATTTT. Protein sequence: CASSQTGTGNTIYF.

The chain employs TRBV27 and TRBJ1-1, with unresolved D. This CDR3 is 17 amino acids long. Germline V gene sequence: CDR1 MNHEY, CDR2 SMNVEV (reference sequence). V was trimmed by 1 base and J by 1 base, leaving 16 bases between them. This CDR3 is CASSLLSGLETNTEAFF. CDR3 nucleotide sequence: TGTGCCAGCAGTTTATTATCGGGTCTAGAAACGAACACTGAAGCTTTCTTT.

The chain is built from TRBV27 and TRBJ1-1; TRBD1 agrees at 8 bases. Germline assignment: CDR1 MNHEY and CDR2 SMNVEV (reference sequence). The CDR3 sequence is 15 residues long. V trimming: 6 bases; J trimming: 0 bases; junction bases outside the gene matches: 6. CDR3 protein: CASSSWTGMNTEAFF. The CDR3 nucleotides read TGTGCCAGCAGCAGCTGGACAGGGATGAACACTGAAGCTTTCTTT.

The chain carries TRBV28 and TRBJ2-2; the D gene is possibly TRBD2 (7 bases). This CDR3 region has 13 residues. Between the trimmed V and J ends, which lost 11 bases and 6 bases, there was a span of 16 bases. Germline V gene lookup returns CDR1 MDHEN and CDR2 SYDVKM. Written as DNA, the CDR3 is TGTGCCTGTGGGGGGGGCCTAGCCGGGGAGCTGTTTTTT. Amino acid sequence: CACGGGLAGELFF.

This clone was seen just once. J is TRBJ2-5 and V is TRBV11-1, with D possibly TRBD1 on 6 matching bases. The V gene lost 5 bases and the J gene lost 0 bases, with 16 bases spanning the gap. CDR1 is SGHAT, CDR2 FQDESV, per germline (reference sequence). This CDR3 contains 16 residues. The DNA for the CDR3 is TGTGCCAGCAGCGAACCTTCAGGGGCTTACCAAGAGACCCAGTACTTC. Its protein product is CASSEPSGAYQETQYF.

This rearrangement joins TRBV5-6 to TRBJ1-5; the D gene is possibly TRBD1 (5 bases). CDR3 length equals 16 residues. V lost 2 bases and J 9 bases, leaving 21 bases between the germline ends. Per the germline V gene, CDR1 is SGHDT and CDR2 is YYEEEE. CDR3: CASSFGGLGPRRPQHF. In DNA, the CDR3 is TGTGCCAGCAGCTTCGGGGGACTTGGGCCCCGGCGGCCCCAGCATTTT.

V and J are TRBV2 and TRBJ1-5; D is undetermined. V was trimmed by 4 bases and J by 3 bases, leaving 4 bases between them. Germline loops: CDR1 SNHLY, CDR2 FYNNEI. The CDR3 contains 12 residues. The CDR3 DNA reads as TGTGCCAGCAGTGGTAACAATCAGCCCCAGCATTTT. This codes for CASSGNNQPQHF. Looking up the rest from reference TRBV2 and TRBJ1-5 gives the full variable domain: EPEVTQTPSHQVTQMGQEVILRCVPISNHLYFYWYRQILGQKVEFLVSFYNNEISEKSEIFDDQFSVERPDGSNFTLKIRSTKLEDSAMYFCASSGNNQPQHFGDGTRLSIL.

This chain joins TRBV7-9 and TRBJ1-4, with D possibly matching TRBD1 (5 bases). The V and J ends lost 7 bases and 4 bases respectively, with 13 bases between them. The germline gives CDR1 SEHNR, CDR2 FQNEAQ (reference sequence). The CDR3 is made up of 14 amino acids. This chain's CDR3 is CASTSRGDNEKLFF. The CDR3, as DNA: TGTGCCAGCACCTCTCGGGGGGATAATGAAAAACTGTTTTTT. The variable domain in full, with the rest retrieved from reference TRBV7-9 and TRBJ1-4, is DTGVSQNPRHKITKRGQNVTFRCDPISEHNRLYWYRQTLGQGPEFLTYFQNEAQLEKSRLLSDRFSAERPKGSFSTLEIQRTEQGDSAMYLCASTSRGDNEKLFFGSGTQLSVL.

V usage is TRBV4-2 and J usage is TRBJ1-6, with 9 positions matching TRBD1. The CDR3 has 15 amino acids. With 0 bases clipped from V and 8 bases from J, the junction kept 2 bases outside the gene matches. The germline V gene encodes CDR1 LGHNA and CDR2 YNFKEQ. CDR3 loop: CASSQDRDRDSPLHF. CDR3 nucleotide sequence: TGTGCCAGCAGCCAAGACAGGGACAGGGATTCACCCCTCCACTTT.

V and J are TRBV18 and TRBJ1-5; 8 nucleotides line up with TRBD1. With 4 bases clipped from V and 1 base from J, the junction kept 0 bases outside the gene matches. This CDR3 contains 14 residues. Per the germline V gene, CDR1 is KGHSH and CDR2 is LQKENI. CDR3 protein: CASSRTGSNQPQHF. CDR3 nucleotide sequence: TGTGCCAGCTCACGGACAGGGAGCAATCAGCCCCAGCATTTT.

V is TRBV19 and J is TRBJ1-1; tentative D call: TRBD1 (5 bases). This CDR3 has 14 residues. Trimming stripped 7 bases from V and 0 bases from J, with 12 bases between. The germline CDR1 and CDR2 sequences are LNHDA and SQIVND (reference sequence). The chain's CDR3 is CASIPGPMNTEAFF. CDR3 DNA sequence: TGTGCCAGTATACCAGGGCCTATGAACACTGAAGCTTTCTTT.

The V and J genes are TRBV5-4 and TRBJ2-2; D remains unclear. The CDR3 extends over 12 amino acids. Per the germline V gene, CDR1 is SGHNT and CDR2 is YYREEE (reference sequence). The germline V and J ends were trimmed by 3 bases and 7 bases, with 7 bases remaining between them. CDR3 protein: CASSSTIGELFF. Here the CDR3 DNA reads TGTGCCAGCAGCTCGACAATCGGGGAGCTGTTTTTT.

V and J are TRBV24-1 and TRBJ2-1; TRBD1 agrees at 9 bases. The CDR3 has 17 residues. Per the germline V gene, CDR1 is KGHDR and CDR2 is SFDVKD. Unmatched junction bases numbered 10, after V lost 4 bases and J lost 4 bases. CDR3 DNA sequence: TGTGCCACCAGTGACGGAACAGGGGGCGCATTATACAATGAGCAGTTCTTC. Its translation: CATSDGTGGALYNEQFF.

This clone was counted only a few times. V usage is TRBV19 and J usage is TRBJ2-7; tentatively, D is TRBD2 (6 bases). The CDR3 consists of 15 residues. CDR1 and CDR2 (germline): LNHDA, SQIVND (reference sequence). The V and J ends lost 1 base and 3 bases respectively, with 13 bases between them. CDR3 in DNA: TGTGCCAGTAGTATAGGTCAGGGAGGTTTCTACGAGCAGTACTTC. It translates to CASSIGQGGFYEQYF.

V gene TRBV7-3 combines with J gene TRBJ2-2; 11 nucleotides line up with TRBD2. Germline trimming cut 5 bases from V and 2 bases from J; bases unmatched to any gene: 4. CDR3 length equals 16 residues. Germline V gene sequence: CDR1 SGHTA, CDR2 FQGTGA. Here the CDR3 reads CASSLTSGANTGELFF. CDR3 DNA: TGTGCCAGCAGCCTGACTAGCGGGGCTAACACCGGGGAGCTGTTTTTT.

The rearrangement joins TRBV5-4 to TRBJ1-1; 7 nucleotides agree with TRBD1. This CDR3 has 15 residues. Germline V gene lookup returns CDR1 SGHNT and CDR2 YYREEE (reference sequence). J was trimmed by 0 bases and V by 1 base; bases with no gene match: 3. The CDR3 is CASSLRDSLNTEAFF. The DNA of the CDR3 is TGTGCCAGCAGCTTGAGGGACAGTTTGAACACTGAAGCTTTCTTT.